This T cell receptor (beta chain) appears in the sequencing data of a study of control samples from healthy donors and cancer patients. Generated by immunoSEQ multiplex PCR, the TCRdb table keeps only in-frame clones and is missing some. The sample consists of about 95,000 clones, about 85% of them appearing once. This CDR3 contains 15 residues. The V and J ends lost 6 bases and 0 bases respectively, with 12 bases between them. CDR1 is SNHLY, CDR2 FYNNEI, per germline. The TCR sequence derives from a woman in her seventies in good health. The rearrangement links TRBV2 to TRBJ1-5; no clear D. The specimen sequenced was blood. The CDR3 nucleotides read TGTGCCAGCAGCTATGACAAGGCTAGCAATCAGCCCCAGCATTTT. Residues: CASSYDKASNQPQHF.